The T cell receptor (beta chain) described here comes from a study of CXCR3-negative and CXCR3-positive naive CD8 T cells. About this clonotype itself: Its antigen is undetermined.

Naive CD8+ T cells were CD45RO-CCR7+CD27+CD95-. General study findings and limits: Naive cells that were CXCR3-positive had more hydrophobic TRB CDR3s (compared with CXCR3-negative naive cells). Naive CXCR3-positive and CXCR3-negative cells shared similar TRBV-TRBJ usage, unlike memory cells.

Germline V gene data show CDR1 as DFQATT and CDR2 as SNEGSKA (reference sequence). The CDR3 loop spans 18 amino acids. Researchers prepared the TRB cDNA libraries using 5' RACE with UMI labels. Following a re-call of the 5' RACE reads, TCRdb has one entry per CDR3 protein and lacks DNA. The sample includes about 70,000 distinct CDR3 sequences. The material sequenced was naive CXCR3+ CD8+ T cells from blood. Subset meaning: CD45RO-CCR7+CD27+CD95- naive CD8+ T cells expressing CXCR3 (TNR3+). This receptor was taken from a human donor in good health. Some clones in this sample may be carry-over from other donors' samples. The chain has TRBV20-1 and TRBJ2-1; TCRdb returns TRBD2, unconfirmable since there is no DNA. The CDR3 reads CSARDTIAGGLFGDEQFF.